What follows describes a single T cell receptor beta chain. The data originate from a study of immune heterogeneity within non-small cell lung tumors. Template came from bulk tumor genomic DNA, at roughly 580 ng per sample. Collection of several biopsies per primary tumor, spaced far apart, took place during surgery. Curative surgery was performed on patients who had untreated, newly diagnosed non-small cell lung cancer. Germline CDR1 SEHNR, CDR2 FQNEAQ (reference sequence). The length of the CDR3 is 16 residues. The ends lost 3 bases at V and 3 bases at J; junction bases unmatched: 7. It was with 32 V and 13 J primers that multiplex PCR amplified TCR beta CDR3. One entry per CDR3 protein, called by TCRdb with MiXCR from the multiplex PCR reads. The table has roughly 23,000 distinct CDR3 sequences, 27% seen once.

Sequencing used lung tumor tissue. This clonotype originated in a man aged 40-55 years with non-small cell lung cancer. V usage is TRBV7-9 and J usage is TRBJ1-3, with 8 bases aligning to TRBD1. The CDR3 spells CASSFRSDRVGNTIYF. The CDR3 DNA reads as TGTGCCAGCAGCTTTAGATCGGACAGGGTTGGAAACACCATATATTTT. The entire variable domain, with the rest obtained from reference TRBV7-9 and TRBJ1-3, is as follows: DTGVSQNPRHKITKRGQNVTFRCDPISEHNRLYWYRQTLGQGPEFLTYFQNEAQLEKSRLLSDRFSAERPKGSFSTLEIQRTEQGDSAMYLCASSFRSDRVGNTIYFGEGSWLTVV.